This TCR beta chain is from a study of cytomegalovirus exposure and HLA in healthy donors. Overall study context: Findings of an earlier analysis included under 140 million unique TCR beta sequences from some 200 million T cells. General study results and limits: Later examination showed HLA-associated TCR beta chains had greater clonal expansion than equally common others. What a later analysis reportedly showed was that an Asian-associated ancestry cluster had fewer N-insertions than the approximately 720-donor mean.

Trimming removed 2 bases from V and 5 bases from J; junction bases left unmatched: 7. Germline loops: CDR1 SEHNR, CDR2 FQNEAQ (reference sequence). The CDR3 sequence is 15 residues long. Points on this clone: Antigen unknown.

Use of 60 Vbeta and 13 Jbeta primers characterized the PCR. Clones were sequenced by immunoSEQ multiplex PCR, and TCRdb holds only the in-frame ones, with some missing. Of about 150,000 clones in the sample, 70% to 80% are singletons; the top ten hold around 7.2%. Specimen: PBMCs. The V and J genes are TRBV7-9 and TRBJ2-5, with 8 bases aligning to TRBD2. This receptor was obtained from a young man in good health and CMV-seropositive. The CDR3 DNA reads TGTGCCAGCAGCTTACACGGGGGGGCCGATGAGACCCAGTACTTC. This codes for CASSLHGGADETQYF.